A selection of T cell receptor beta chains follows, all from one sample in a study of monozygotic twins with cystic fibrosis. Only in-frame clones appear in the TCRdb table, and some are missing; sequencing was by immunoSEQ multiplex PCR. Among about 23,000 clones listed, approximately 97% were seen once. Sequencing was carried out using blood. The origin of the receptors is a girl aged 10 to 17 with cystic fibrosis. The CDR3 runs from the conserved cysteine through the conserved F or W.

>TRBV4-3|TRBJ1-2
CASSQDLRQGANYGYTF
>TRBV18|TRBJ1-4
CASSSGQGRANEKLFF
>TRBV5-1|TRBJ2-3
CASSSGTSAVDTQYF
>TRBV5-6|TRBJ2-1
CASSLEWGAVYNEQFF
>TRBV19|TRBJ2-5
CASSIKPAGEVGTQYF
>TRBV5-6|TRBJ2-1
CASSSRDIYNEQFF
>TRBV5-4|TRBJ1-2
CASSWTGESYGYTF
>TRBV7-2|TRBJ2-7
CASSFGGSYEQYF
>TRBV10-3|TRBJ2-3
CATTGTSGDTQYF
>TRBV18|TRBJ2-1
CASSPLLGAEGNEQFF
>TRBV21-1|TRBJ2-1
CASTNLRGRDRVYNEQFF
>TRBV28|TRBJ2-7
CASSFPDGSTYEQYF
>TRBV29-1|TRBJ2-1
CSVELGMYNEQFF